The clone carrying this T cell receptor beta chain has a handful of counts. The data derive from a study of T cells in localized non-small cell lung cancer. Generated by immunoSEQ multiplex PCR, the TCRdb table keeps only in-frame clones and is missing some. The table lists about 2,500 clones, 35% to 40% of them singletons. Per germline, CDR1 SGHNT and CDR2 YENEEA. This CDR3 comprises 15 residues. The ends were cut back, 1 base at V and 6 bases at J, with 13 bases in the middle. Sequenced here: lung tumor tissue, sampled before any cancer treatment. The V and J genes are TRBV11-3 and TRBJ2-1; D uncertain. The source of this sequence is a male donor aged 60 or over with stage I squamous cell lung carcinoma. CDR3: CASSLGPNAPNEQFF. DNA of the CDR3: TGTGCCAGCAGCTTAGGTCCCAACGCCCCCAATGAGCAGTTCTTC.